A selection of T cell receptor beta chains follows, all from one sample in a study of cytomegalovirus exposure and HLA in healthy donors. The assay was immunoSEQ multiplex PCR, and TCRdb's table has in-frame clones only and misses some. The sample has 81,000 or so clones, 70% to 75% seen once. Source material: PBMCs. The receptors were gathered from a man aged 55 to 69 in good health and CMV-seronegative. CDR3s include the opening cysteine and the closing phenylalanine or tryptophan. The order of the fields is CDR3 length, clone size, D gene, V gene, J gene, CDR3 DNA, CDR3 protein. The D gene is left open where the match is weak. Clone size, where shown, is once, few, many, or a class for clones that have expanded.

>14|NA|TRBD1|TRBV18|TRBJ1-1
TGTGCCAGCTCACCACCGGAGGGGGCCACTGAAGCTTTCTTT
CASSPPEGATEAFF
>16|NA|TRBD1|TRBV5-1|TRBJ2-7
TGCGCCAGCAGCTTGGGACAGGGACCACCATTTTACGAGCAGTACTTC
CASSLGQGPPFYEQYF
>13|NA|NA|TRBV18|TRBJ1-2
TGTGCCAGCTCACCTCGAGTGGAGGATGGCTACACCTTC
CASSPRVEDGYTF
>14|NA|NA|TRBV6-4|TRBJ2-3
TGTGCCAGCAGTGAACTAGGCGGGCGGGATACGCAGTATTTT
CASSELGGRDTQYF
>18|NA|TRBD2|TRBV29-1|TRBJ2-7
TGCAGCGTTGAAGATCCCTCGACTAGCGGGGGAATGGCGAGAGAGCAGTACTTC
CSVEDPSTSGGMAREQYF
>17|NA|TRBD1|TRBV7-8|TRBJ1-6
TGTGCCAGCAGCTTAGCCTCTACCGGGACAGGGGGCCGCACCCTCCACTTT
CASSLASTGTGGRTLHF
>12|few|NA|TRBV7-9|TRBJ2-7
TGTTCCAGCAGCTCCCAGGGGGGCGAGCAGTACTTC
CSSSSQGGEQYF
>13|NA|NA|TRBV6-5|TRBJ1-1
TGTGCCAGCATTCCCGGGATCGGAACTGAAGCTTTCTTT
CASIPGIGTEAFF
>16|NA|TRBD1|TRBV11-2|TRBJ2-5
TGTGCCAGCAGCAGAACGACAGGGGCGCCTCAAGAGACCCAGTACTTC
CASSRTTGAPQETQYF
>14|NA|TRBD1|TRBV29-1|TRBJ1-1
TGCAGCGTAGGTTCCGGGACAGGGTTTACTGAAGCTTTCTTT
CSVGSGTGFTEAFF
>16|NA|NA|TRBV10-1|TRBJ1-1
TGCGCCAGCAGTGAGCCCAAATACACGGGGAACACTGAAGCTTTCTTT
CASSEPKYTGNTEAFF
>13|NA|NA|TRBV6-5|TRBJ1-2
TGTGCCAGCAGTTATTTAGGGGCCTATGGCTACACCTTC
CASSYLGAYGYTF
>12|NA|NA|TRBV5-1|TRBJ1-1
TGCGCCAGCAGCGGGGGGGGCACTGAAGCTTTCTTT
CASSGGGTEAFF
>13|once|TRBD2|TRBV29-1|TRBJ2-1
TGCAGCGCTTCTAGCGGGGGGTACAATGAGCAGTTCTTC
CSASSGGYNEQFF
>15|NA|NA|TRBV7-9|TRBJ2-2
TGTGCCAGCAGCCCCCCTTCGGGGGATGTCGGGGAGCTGTTTTTT
CASSPPSGDVGELFF
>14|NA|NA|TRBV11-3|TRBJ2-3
TGTGCCAGCAGCCAGGGAAGGAAGACAGATACGCAGTATTTT
CASSQGRKTDTQYF
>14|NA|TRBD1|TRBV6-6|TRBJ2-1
TGTGCCAGCACCCCGGGACAGGGGATTGATGAGCAGTTCTTC
CASTPGQGIDEQFF